The T cell receptor beta chain described here comes from a study of neurological immune-mediated disorders. This clonotype was counted many times. Its antigen is as yet unknown. CDR3 length equals 14 residues. Trimming removed 2 bases at V and 5 bases at J, with 10 bases between. Germline V CDR1 and CDR2: LGHNA, YNFKEQ. Points from the study as a whole: A possible signature appeared as one related-CDR3 cluster, in which phylogenetic grouping placed the repertoires of 18 of 34 multiple sclerosis patients. HTLV-1-associated myelopathy showed the most TCR clonal expansion; multiple sclerosis the least, below healthy controls. No CDR3 amino acid sequences recurred among expanded clones across subjects, suggesting private repertoires in all groups.

5'RACE with 10-nucleotide random UMIs produced the cDNA. TCRdb itself ran the 5' RACE reads through MiXCR, one entry per CDR3 protein. The sample includes roughly 70,000 distinct CDR3 sequences, almost 4% seen only once; the top ten take 1.3%. Material: PBMCs. The V and J genes are TRBV4-2 and TRBJ2-4; D might be TRBD1 (5 bases). The TCR originated in a man between 25 and 39 years old with multiple sclerosis. The CDR3 is CASSQPGRENIQYF. CDR3 DNA: TGTGCCAGCAGCCAACCGGGCAGGGAAAACATTCAGTACTTC.